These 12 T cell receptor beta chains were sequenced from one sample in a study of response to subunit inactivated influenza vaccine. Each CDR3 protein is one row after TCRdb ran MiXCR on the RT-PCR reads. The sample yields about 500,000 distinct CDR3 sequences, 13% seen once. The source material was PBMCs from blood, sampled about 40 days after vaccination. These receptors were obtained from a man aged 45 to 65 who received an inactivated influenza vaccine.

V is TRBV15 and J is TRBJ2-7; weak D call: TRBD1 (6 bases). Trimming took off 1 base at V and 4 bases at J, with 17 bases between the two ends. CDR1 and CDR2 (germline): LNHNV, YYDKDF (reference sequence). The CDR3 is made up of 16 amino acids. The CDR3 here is CATSRASGDLDYEQYF. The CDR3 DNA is TGTGCCACCAGCAGAGCGTCAGGGGACCTCGATTACGAGCAGTACTTC.

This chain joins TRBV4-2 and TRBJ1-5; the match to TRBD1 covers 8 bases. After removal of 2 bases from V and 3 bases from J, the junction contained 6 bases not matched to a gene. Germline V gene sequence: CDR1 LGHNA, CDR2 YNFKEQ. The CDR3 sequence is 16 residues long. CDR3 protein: CASSQHGQGNNQPQHF. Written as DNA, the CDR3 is TGTGCCAGCAGCCAACACGGACAGGGCAACAATCAGCCCCAGCATTTT.

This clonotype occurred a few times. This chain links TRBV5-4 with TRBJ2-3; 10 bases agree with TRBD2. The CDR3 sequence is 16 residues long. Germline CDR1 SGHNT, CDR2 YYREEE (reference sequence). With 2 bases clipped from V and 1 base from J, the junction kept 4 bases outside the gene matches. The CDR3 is CASSFSAGGRTDTQYF. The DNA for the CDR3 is TGTGCCAGCAGCTTCTCAGCGGGGGGGCGCACAGATACGCAGTATTTT. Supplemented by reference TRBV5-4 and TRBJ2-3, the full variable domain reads ETGVTQSPTHLIKTRGQQVTLRCSSQSGHNTVSWYQQALGQGPQFIFQYYREEENGRGNFPPRFSGLQFPNYSSELNVNALELDDSALYLCASSFSAGGRTDTQYFGPGTRLTVL.

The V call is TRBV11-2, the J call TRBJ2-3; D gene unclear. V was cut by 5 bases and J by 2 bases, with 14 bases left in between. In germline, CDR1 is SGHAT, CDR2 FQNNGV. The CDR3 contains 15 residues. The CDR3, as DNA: TGTGCCAGCAGCGACCCCCAGCGCCTCACAGATACGCAGTATTTT. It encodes CASSDPQRLTDTQYF.

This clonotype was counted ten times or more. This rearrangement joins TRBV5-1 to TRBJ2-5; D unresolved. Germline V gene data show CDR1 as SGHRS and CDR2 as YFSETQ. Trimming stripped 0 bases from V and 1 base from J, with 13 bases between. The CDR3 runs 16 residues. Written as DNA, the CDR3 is TGCGCCAGCAGCTTGGGTATTGGTTACAGCCAAGAGACCCAGTACTTC. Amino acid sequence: CASSLGIGYSQETQYF.

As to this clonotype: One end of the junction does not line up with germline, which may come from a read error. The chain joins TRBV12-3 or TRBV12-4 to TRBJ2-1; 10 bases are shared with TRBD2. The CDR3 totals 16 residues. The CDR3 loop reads CDSSFSGRSSYNEQFF. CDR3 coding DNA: TGTGACAGCAGTTTTAGCGGGAGGAGCTCCTACAATGAGCAGTTCTTC.

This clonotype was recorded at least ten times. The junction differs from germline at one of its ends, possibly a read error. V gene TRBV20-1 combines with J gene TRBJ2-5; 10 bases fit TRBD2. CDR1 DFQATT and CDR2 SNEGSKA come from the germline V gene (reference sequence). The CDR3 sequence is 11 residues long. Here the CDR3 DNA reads TGCAGTGCTGGGACACTAGCGGGGAGTAGCTTC. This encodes CSAGTLAGSSF.

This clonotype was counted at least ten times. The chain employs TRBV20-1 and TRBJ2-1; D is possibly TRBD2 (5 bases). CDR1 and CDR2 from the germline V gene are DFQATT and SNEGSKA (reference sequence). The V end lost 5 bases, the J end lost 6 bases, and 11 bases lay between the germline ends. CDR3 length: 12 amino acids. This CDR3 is CSALLGVNEQFF. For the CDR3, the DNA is TGCAGTGCTTTACTAGGAGTCAATGAGCAGTTCTTC.

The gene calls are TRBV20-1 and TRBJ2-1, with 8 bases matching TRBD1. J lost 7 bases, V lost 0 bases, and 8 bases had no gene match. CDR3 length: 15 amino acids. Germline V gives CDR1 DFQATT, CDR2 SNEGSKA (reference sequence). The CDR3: CSARDGTGSGNEQFF. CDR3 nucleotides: TGCAGTGCTAGAGATGGGACAGGTTCGGGGAATGAGCAGTTCTTC.

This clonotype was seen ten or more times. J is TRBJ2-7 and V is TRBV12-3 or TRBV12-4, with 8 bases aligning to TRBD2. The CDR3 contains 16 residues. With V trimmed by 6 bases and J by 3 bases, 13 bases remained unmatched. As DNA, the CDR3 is TGTGCCAGCAGCACCCCGGGGGGGACTCTGTTCTACGAGCAGTACTTC. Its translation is CASSTPGGTLFYEQYF.

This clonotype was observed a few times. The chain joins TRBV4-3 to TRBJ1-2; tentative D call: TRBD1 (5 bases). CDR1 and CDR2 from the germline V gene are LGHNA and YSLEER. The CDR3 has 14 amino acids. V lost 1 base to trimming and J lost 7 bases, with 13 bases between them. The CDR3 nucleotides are TGCGCCAGCAGCCAAGGACAGTCTTTTTGTGGCTACACCTTC. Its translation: CASSQGQSFCGYTF.

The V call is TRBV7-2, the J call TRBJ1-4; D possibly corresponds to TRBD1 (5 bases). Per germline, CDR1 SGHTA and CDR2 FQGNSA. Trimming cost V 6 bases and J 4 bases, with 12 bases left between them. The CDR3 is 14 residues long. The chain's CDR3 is CASSIGAVNEKLFF. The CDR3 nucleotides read TGTGCCAGCAGTATTGGGGCGGTTAATGAAAAACTGTTTTTT.